These 4 T cell receptor beta chains originate from one sample sequenced in a study of breast tumors, draining lymph nodes, adjacent tissues. Samples came from axillary lymph nodes draining the breast cancer. Via MiXCR, TCRdb re-called the multiplex PCR reads, giving one row per CDR3 protein. The sample shows about 200,000 distinct CDR3 sequences, around 34% of them seen only once. The sequencing sample was made of axillary lymph node tissue. The receptor source for this set is a female donor with breast cancer. Some clones in this sample may be carry-over from other donors' samples.

The rearrangement joins TRBV2 to TRBJ2-5, with D perhaps TRBD1 or TRBD2 (5 bases each). Trimming stripped 6 bases from V and 3 bases from J, with 14 bases between. The CDR3 totals 14 residues. Per germline, CDR1 SNHLY and CDR2 FYNNEI. The CDR3 sequence: CASSLGEWEETQYF. CDR3 coding DNA: TGTGCCAGCAGCCTAGGGGAGTGGGAAGAGACCCAGTACTTC.

The table lists this clonotype with many counts. The V call is TRBV7-9, the J call TRBJ2-2; D is undetermined. The germline gives CDR1 SEHNR, CDR2 FQNEAQ (reference sequence). This CDR3 is 14 amino acids long. V was clipped by 3 bases and J by 10 bases, with 15 bases between them. The CDR3 bases are TGTGCCAGCAGCTTCGGACCGGAAAGCATGGAGCTGTTTTTT. Its translation is CASSFGPESMELFF.

In this sample, this clonotype turned up many times. The chain recombines TRBV7-9 with TRBJ1-2, with 8 bases identical to TRBD1. Looked up from germline, CDR1 is SEHNR and CDR2 is FQNEAQ (reference sequence). This CDR3 contains 13 residues. V lost 0 bases, J lost 8 bases, and 2 bases stayed unmatched. The CDR3 reads CASSLASGGGYTF. CDR3 nucleotides: TGTGCCAGCAGCTTAGCGTCAGGGGGCGGCTACACCTTC.

This clonotype was recorded many times. The rearrangement uses TRBV7-2 and TRBJ1-5; D remains unclear. Germline CDR1 is SGHTA and CDR2 is FQGNSA. The germline V and J ends were trimmed by 5 bases and 7 bases, with 21 bases remaining between them. The CDR3 runs to 16 residues. CDR3 bases: TGTGCCAGCAGCCCCCCGGGTCTAGGAACCGGACAGCCCCAGCATTTT. Its protein is CASSPPGLGTGQPQHF.